This T cell receptor (beta chain) was observed in a study of post-analysis software for immune sequencing data (dated by TCRdb to between 2015 and 2016). Notes on the research overall: The recorded disease courses included relapsing-remitting, secondary progressive and progressive-relapsing multiple sclerosis, and some patients had no subtype annotation. The patient repertoires were set against roughly eleven previously published healthy control repertoires from donors whose ages ranged from 6 to 25 years. A subset of samples was prepared in parallel using single-end sample barcoding, then pooled and co-amplified after Illumina adapter ligation.

To demonstrate the VDJtools post-analysis software, the study profiled TCR beta repertoires from the peripheral blood of about a dozen young patients with multiple sclerosis. The patients with multiple sclerosis were children and adolescents between about 6 and 17 years of age. Relative to germline, V is 3 bases shorter and J is 5 bases shorter, with 13 bases between their ends. The cysteine opens and the phenylalanine closes a CDR3 of 13 amino acids. The CDR3 DNA has 39 bases and is translated from base 1. The germline V gene (reference sequence) specifies DFQATT as CDR1 and SNEGSKA as CDR2. Libraries were prepared through PCR. The reads were generated on an Illumina HiSeq 2500. To reduce PCR and sequencing biases, unique molecular identifiers were built into the TCR beta cDNA libraries. Per 1 to 10 million input T cells, approximately 500,000 cDNA molecules were obtained, such that each molecule approximated one T cell. The patient libraries were prepared and sequenced using the same protocol as the earlier healthy control dataset. Samples belonging to the same batch were prepared together, multiplexed and sequenced on a shared HiSeq lane. From the authors' description of their analysis: Raw barcoded reads were processed with MIGEC, and single-read molecular identifier groups were discarded before consensus assembly and CDR3 extraction. Clonotype tables were post-analysed with VDJtools, normalizing diversity by down-sampling all datasets to the smallest sample size. To correct batch-related cross-sample contamination, repertoire overlap clustering matched CDR3 amino acid sequences but not nucleotide sequences. TCRdb reanalyzed the raw reads on its own, using fastp at Q25 for trimming and MiXCR for clone calling, and kept in-frame beta chains. Each record represents a unique CDR3 protein, reported with the most common genes and DNA among its rows. The V and J calls, along with clone size, are taken from TCRdb and not from the paper's own processing. The sample table records 170,000 or so distinct CDR3 sequences; roughly 30% of these occur just once. Roughly 1.6% of the sample is in the top ten clones.

Notes on this clonotype: This clone's antigen is unknown. Just one base apart from a much larger clone, this may be a read error.

The full study reports these points: Direct clustering with F measure showed strong co-clustering of samples prepared in the same batch, prompting a batch-effect correction. The control group was slightly older than the multiple sclerosis patient group. Patients showed significantly higher frequencies than controls for several TRBV segments, among them TRBV5-6, TRBV5-1 and TRBV20-1. Normalized Chao1 diversity was significantly lower in multiple sclerosis patients than controls, suggesting substantial peripheral T-cell clonal expansion.

The sample was blood. Rearrangement joined TRBV20-1 to TRBJ1-2; a tentative D match to TRBD1 spans 5 bases. The sequence came from a girl between 5 and 17 years old with multiple sclerosis. The CDR3 region: CSARGSGGYGYTF. At the DNA level, the sequence is TGCAGTGCTAGGGGGAGTGGGGGGTATGGCTACACCTTC.